Each of the 18 T cell receptor beta chains below was sequenced from the same sample in a study of CD8+CD57+ T cells in acquired aplastic anemia. Individuals selected for sequencing had exhibited CD8+CD57+ cell expansion on flow cytometry. Genomic DNA, the template, was used for profiling of the TCR beta VDJ and CDR3. Using its own MiXCR run on the reads, TCRdb lists one record per CDR3 protein. The table records fewer than 85,000 distinct CDR3 sequences, just over 70% of them present only once. Input material: sorted CD4+, CD8+, or CD8+CD57+ T cells (not recorded which) from PBMCs. The receptor set was obtained from a human donor with aplastic anemia.

Note on this clonotype: This sequence may be a read error, since a much larger clone differs from it by one base. The V call is TRBV11-2, the J call TRBJ2-3; D is undetermined. V was pared by 1 base and J by 2 bases, with 13 bases between. In germline, CDR1 is SGHAT, CDR2 FQNNGV. CDR3 size: 16 residues. CDR3 region: CASSLGRGRPTDTQYF. CDR3 bases: TGTGCCAGCAGCTTAGGTCGTGGACGGCCCACAGATACGCAGTATTTT.

This clonotype was detected a few times. This CDR3 fails to terminate in the conserved phenylalanine or tryptophan, so it likely reflects a read error. The chain recombines TRBV20-1 with TRBJ2-7, with 8 nucleotides matching TRBD1. The CDR3 contains 15 residues. The junction had 16 bases not matched to a gene; V was cut back by 6 bases and J by 6 bases. Germline values: CDR1 DFQATT, CDR2 SNEGSKA (reference sequence). In DNA, the CDR3 is TGCAGTGCCAGTAATTGGGGACAGGCAGCGTCCGAGCAGTACCTC. Translated, it gives CSASNWGQAASEQYL.

V and J are TRBV19 and TRBJ2-1, with D tentatively TRBD2 (5 bases). Germline CDR1 LNHDA, CDR2 SQIVND (reference sequence). This CDR3 has 14 residues. Trimming stripped 7 bases from V and 5 bases from J, with 15 bases between. DNA for the CDR3: TGTGCCAGTATAGCCCGGTCCGGGGACAATGAGCAGTTCTTC. Encoded protein: CASIARSGDNEQFF.

Here the CDR3 DNA reads TGTGCCACCAGTGACACCCTGGTCGTTGGGGGTGGGCAGTTCTTC. It codes for CATSDTLVVGGGQFF. The gene calls are TRBV24-1 and TRBJ2-1; D is possibly TRBD1 or TRBD2 (5 bases each). The CDR3 runs to 15 residues. CDR1 KGHDR and CDR2 SFDVKD come from the germline V gene. V shed 4 bases and J shed 12 bases, with 21 bases lying between them.

The chain recombines TRBV7-8 with TRBJ2-7; 7 nucleotides agree with TRBD2. CDR1 and CDR2 (germline): SGHVS, FQNEAQ. After removal of 2 bases from V and 3 bases from J, the junction contained 4 bases not matched to a gene. The length of the CDR3 is 14 residues. CDR3 region: CASSLSLADYEQYF. For the CDR3, the DNA is TGTGCCAGCAGCTTAAGCCTAGCGGACTACGAGCAGTACTTC. The entire variable domain, with the rest obtained from reference TRBV7-8 and TRBJ2-7, is as follows: GAGVSQSPRYKVAKRGQDVALRCDPISGHVSLFWYQQALGQGPEFLTYFQNEAQLDKSGLPSDRFFAERPEGSVSTLKIQRTQQEDSAVYLCASSLSLADYEQYFGPGTRLTVT.

The chain carries TRBV7-6 and TRBJ1-2, with D perhaps matching TRBD1 (5 bases). The CDR3 spans 15 residues. Trimming took off 7 bases at V and 4 bases at J, with 19 bases between the two ends. Germline V lookup: CDR1 SGHVS, CDR2 FNYEAQ. CDR3 bases: TGTGCCAGCATCCGGGGTCTCGAGGGACTCTATGGCTACACCTTC. Protein: CASIRGLEGLYGYTF.

The chain couples TRBV14 to TRBJ1-3, with no clear D. V lost 4 bases, J lost 3 bases, and 16 bases lay in between. The CDR3 length is 16 residues. Looked up from germline, CDR1 is SGHDN and CDR2 is FVKESK. The CDR3 nucleotides read TGTGCCAGCAGCCTAAACCCCGGAGCCGGTGGAAACACCATATATTTT. Protein sequence: CASSLNPGAGGNTIYF.

V is TRBV2 and J is TRBJ1-5, with D hard to call. The CDR3 is 14 residues long. CDR1 and CDR2 (germline): SNHLY, FYNNEI. V lost 3 bases and J 1 base, leaving 7 bases between the germline ends. The CDR3, as DNA: TGTGCCAGCAGTGATGTCGGAAGCAATCAGCCCCAGCATTTT. Amino acids: CASSDVGSNQPQHF.

The rearrangement uses TRBV29-1 and TRBJ2-1, with 11 bases that match TRBD2. Germline V gene data show CDR1 as SQVTM and CDR2 as ANQGSEA. Unmatched junction bases numbered 0, after V lost 4 bases and J lost 4 bases. The length of the CDR3 is 13 residues. The CDR3 reads CSVGTSGYNEQFF. CDR3 DNA sequence: TGCAGCGTTGGGACTAGCGGGTACAATGAGCAGTTCTTC.

The chain joins TRBV24-1 to TRBJ2-3, with a tentative D call TRBD2 (6 bases). V was clipped by 4 bases and J by 4 bases, with 14 bases between them. Looked up from germline, CDR1 is KGHDR and CDR2 is SFDVKD. This CDR3 is 15 amino acids long. The CDR3 DNA is TGTGCCACCAGTGACGCCGGGGGTCGGCCAGATACGCAGTATTTT. Translated, it gives CATSDAGGRPDTQYF.

The gene calls are TRBV24-1 and TRBJ2-3; either TRBD1 or TRBD2 may fit D (6 bases each). The V end lost 7 bases, the J end lost 2 bases, and 9 bases lay between the germline ends. There are 13 residues in the CDR3. From germline, CDR1 is KGHDR and CDR2 SFDVKD. The CDR3 nucleotides read TGTGCCACCAGCAGGGGACTCACAGATACGCAGTATTTT. Protein sequence: CATSRGLTDTQYF.

This clonotype has more than one count but fewer than ten. A much larger clone sits a single nucleotide away, making a read error possible. The rearrangement links TRBV14 to TRBJ2-1; D gene uncertain. CDR1 and CDR2 (germline): SGHDN, FVKESK. CDR3 length: 12 amino acids. V lost 0 bases, J lost 11 bases, and 8 bases lay in between. The DNA for the CDR3 is TGTGCCAGCAGCCAAGAAGAGTCTCAGCAGTTCTTC. It translates to CASSQEESQQFF.

As regards this clonotype: A read error may produce the germline difference seen at one junction end. This rearrangement joins TRBV11-1 to TRBJ2-1; TRBD1 matches 9 bases. The CDR3 extends over 14 amino acids. Germline V gives CDR1 SGHAT, CDR2 FQDESV (reference sequence). The CDR3 protein is CASSPLKIWTGDAF. Written as DNA, the CDR3 is TGTGCCAGCAGCCCCCTTAAGATTTGGACAGGGGACGCCTTC.

This clonotype was observed once. The J gene is TRBJ1-2, the V gene TRBV7-3, with D possibly TRBD1 on 5 matching bases. Between the trimmed V and J ends, which lost 5 bases and 8 bases, there was a span of 21 bases. The CDR3 contains 15 residues. Germline lookup yields CDR1 SGHTA and CDR2 FQGTGA. Here the CDR3 reads CASSPWEGWSGGYTF. CDR3 coding DNA: TGTGCCAGCAGCCCGTGGGAGGGGTGGAGTGGCGGCTACACCTTC.

On this clonotype: A read error may account for a junction end that differs from germline. This chain joins TRBV7-7 and TRBJ2-5; no definite D call. Germline CDR1 is SSHAT and CDR2 is FNYEAQ (reference sequence). CDR3 length: 13 amino acids. The CDR3 loop is CASSDQLPKTQYF. The CDR3 DNA is TGTGCTAGCAGCGACCAACTACCAAAGACCCAGTACTTC.

The rearrangement links TRBV2 to TRBJ1-5; D ambiguous. CDR1 and CDR2 (germline): SNHLY, FYNNEI. CDR3 length equals 12 residues. Trimming cost V 10 bases and J 2 bases, with 9 bases left between them. CDR3 coding DNA: TGTGCCACCCGAGAGGGCAATCAGCCCCAGCATTTT. Protein sequence: CATREGNQPQHF.

The chain is built from TRBV7-2 and TRBJ1-2, with no clear D. The germline gives CDR1 SGHTA, CDR2 FQGNSA. The CDR3 loop spans 12 amino acids. V gave up 4 bases and J gave up 8 bases, with 11 bases separating them. Written as DNA, the CDR3 is TGTGCCAGCAGCTACGACGGGTTAGGCTACACCTTC. Residues: CASSYDGLGYTF.

The chain couples TRBV20-1 to TRBJ2-1; D possibly corresponds to TRBD2 (6 bases). The CDR3 runs 13 residues. V lost 1 base and J lost 7, with 11 bases in between. Germline V CDR1 and CDR2: DFQATT, SNEGSKA (reference sequence). The CDR3 sequence: CSARGTIDNEQFF. CDR3 coding DNA: TGCAGTGCTAGAGGGACTATAGATAATGAGCAGTTCTTC.